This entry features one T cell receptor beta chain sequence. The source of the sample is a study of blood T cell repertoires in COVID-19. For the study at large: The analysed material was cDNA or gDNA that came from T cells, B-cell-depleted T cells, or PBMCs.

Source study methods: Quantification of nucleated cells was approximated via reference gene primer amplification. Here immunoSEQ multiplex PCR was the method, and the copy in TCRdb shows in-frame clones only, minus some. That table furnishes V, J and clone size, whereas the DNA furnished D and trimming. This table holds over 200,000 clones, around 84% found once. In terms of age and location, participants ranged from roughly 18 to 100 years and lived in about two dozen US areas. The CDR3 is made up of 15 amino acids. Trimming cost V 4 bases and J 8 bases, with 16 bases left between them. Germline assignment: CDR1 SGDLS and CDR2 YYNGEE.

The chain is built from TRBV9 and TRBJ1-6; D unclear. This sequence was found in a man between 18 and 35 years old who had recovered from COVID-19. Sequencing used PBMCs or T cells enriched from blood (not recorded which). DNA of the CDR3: TGTGCCAGCAGCCCGGGAGTGGTGAGGGATTCACCCCTCCACTTT. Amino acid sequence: CASSPGVVRDSPLHF.